Reported below is one T cell receptor beta chain. The data stem from a study of OX40 agonist ivuxolimab in advanced cancers. Looking at the study overall: About 40% of patients had received prior checkpoint inhibitor therapy.

Germline-derived CDR1 and CDR2 are SGHTA and FQGTGA. Trimming stripped 8 bases from V and 1 base from J, with 0 bases between. This CDR3 has 11 residues. The protocol was immunoSEQ multiplex PCR, while the TCRdb copy is restricted to in-frame clones and leaves out a portion. The sample consists of tens of thousands of clones, roughly 78% of them appearing once. The sequences come from CD4+ or CD8+ T cells sorted from blood, collected in a trial of the OX40 agonist ivuxolimab. This chain links TRBV7-3 with TRBJ2-6; D is uncertain. The clonotype comes from an adult with an advanced solid tumor such as melanoma, head and neck, liver or kidney cancer. In nucleotides, the CDR3 is TGTGCCAGCTCTGGGGCCAACGTCCTGACTTTC. It translates to CASSGANVLTF.